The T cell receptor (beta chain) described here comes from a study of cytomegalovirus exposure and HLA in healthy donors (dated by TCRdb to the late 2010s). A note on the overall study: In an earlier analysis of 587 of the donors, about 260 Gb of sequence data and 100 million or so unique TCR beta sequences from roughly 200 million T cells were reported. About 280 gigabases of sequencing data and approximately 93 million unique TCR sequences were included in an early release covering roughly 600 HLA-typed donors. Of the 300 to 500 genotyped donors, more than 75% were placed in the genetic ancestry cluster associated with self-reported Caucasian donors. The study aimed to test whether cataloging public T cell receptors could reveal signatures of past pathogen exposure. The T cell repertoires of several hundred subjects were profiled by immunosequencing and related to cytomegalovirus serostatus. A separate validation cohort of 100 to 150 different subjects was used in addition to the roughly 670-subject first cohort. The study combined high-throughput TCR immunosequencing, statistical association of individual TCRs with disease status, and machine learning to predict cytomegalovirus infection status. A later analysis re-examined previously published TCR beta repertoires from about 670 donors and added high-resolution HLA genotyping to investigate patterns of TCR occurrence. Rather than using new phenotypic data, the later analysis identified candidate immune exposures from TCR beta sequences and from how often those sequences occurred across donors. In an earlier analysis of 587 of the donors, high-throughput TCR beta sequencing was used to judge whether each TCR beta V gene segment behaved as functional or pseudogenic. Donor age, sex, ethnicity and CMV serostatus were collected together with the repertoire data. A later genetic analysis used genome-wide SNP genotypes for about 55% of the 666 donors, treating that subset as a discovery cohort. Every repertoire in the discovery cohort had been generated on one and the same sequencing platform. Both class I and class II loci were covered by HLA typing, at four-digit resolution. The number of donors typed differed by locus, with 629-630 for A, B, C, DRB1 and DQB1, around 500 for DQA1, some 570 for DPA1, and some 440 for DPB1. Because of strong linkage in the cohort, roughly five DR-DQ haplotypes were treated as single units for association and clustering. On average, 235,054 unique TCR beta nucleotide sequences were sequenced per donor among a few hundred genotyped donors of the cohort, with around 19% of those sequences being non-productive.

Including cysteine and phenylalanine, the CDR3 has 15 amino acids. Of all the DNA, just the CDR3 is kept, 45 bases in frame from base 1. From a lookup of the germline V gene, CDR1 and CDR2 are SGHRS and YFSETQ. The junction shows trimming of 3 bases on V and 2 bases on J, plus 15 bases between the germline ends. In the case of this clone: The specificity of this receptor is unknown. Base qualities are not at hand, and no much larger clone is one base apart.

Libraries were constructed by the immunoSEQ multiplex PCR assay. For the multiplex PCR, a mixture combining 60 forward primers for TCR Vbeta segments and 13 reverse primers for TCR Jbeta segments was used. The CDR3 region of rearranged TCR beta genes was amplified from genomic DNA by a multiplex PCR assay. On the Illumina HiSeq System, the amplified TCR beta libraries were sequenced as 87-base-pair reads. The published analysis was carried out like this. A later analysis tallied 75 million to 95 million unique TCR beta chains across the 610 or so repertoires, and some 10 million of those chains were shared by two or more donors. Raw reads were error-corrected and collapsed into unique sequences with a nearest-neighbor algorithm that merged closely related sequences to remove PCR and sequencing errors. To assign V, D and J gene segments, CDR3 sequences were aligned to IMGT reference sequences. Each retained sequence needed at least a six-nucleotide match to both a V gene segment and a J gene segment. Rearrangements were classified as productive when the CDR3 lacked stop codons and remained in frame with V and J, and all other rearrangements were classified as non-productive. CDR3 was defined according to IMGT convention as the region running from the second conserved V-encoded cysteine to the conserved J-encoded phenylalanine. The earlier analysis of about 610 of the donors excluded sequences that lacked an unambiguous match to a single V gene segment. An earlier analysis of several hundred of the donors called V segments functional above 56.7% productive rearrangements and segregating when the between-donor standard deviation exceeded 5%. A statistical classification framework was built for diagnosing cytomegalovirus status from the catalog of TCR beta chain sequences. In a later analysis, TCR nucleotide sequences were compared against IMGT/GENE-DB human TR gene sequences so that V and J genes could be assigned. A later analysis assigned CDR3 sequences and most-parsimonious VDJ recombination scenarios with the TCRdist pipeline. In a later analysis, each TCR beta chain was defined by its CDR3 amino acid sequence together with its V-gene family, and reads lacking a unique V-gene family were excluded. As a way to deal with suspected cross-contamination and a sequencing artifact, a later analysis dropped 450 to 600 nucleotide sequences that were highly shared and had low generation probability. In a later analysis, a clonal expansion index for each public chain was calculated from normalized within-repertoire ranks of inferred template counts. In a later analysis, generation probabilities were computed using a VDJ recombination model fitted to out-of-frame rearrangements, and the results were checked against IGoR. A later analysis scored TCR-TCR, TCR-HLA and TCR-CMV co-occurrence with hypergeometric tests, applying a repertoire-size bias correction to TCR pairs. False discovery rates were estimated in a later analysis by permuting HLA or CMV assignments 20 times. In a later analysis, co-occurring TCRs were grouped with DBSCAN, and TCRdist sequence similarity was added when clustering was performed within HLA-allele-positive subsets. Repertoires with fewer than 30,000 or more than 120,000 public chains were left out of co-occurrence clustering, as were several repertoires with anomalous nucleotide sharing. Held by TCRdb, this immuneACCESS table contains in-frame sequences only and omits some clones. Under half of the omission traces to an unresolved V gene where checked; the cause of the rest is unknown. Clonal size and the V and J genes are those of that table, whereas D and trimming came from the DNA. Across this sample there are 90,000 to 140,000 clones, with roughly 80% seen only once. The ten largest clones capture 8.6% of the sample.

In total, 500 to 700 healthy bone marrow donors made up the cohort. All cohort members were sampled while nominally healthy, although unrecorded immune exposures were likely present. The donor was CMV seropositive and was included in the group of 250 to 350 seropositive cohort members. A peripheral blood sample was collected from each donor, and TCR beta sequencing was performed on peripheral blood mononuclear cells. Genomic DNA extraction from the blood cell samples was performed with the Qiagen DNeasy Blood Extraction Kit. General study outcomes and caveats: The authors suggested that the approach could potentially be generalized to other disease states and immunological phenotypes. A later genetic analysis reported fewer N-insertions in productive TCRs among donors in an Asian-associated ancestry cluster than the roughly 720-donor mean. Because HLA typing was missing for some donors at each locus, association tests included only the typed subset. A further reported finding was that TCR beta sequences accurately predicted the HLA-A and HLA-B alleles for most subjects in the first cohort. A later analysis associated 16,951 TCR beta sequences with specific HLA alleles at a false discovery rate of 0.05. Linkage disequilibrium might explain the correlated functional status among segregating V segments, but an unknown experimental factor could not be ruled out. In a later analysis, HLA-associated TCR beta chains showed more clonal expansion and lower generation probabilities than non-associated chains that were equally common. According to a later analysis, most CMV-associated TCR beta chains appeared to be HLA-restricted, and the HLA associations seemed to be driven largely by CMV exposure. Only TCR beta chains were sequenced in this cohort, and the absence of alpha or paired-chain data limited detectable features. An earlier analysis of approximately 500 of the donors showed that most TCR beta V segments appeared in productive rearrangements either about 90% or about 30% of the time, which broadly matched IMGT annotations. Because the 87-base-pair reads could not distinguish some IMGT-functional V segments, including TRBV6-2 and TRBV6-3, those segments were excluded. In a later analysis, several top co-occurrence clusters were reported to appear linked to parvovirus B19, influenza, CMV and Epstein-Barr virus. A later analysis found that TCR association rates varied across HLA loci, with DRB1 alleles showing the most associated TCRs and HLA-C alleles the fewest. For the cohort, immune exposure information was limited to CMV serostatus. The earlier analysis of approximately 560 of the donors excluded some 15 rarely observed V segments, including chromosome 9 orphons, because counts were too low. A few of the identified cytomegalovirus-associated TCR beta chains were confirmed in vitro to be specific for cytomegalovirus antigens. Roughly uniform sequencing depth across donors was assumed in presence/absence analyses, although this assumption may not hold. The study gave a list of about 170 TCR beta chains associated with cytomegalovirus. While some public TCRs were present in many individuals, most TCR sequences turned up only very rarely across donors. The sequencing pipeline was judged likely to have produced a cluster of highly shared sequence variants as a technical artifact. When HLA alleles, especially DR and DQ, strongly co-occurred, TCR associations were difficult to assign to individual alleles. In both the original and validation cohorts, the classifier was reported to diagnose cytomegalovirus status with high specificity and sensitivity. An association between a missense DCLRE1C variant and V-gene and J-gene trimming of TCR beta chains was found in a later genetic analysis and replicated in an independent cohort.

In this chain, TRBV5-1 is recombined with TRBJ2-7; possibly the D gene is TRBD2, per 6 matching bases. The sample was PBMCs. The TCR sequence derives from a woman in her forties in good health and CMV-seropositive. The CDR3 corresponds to CASSSGRTTPYEQYF. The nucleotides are TGCGCCAGCAGCTCGGGGCGGACTACCCCCTACGAGCAGTACTTC. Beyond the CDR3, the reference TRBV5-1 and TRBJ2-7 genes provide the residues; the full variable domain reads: KAGVTQTPRYLIKTRGQQVTLSCSPISGHRSVSWYQQTPGQGLQFLFEYFSETQRNKGNFPGRFSGRQFSNSRSEMNVSTLELGDSALYLCASSSGRTTPYEQYFGPGTRLTVT.